These 18 T cell receptor beta chains were all obtained from the same sample, sequenced in a study of blood T cell repertoires in COVID-19. Profiling relied on immunoSEQ multiplex PCR, and the TCRdb table lists in-frame clones only, not all of them. The table records about 230,000 clones, nearly 90% of them present only once. The sequencing sample was made of peripheral blood. Receptors were obtained from a woman between 18 and 30 years old who had recovered from COVID-19.

This clone has only one observation. The chain has TRBV4-1 and TRBJ2-1; D is uncertain. Germline V gene data show CDR1 as MGHRA and CDR2 as YSYEKL. Trimming shortened V by 1 base and J by 9 bases, and 16 bases separated the two germline ends. The CDR3 has 15 amino acids. The CDR3: CASSQGLPPAAEQFF. In DNA form, the CDR3 reads TGCGCCAGCAGCCAAGGCCTACCCCCCGCGGCTGAGCAGTTCTTC.

This chain joins TRBV27 and TRBJ2-7; 7 bases align to TRBD2. Per germline, CDR1 MNHEY and CDR2 SMNVEV (reference sequence). With V trimmed by 3 bases and J by 4 bases, 3 bases remained unmatched. This CDR3 has 13 amino acids. DNA for the CDR3: TGTGCCAGCAGTTTTGTCGGGGGGTACGAGCAGTACTTC. It specifies CASSFVGGYEQYF.

The genes are TRBV29-1 and TRBJ1-1; D uncertain. This CDR3 contains 14 residues. Between the trimmed V and J ends, which lost 3 bases and 2 bases, there was a span of 13 bases. Germline-derived CDR1 and CDR2 are SQVTM and ANQGSEA. The CDR3 coding sequence is TGCAGCGTTGAGGGCGCGAGGGCAAACACTGAAGCTTTCTTT. Translated: CSVEGARANTEAFF.

This CDR3 reads CASSLGLAKNTGELFF. CDR3 nucleotide sequence: TGTGCCAGCTCACTAGGACTAGCTAAGAACACCGGGGAGCTGTTTTTT. J is TRBJ2-2 and V is TRBV18; 8 bases align to TRBD2. The germline CDR1 and CDR2 sequences are KGHSH and LQKENI. The CDR3 covers 16 residues. V lost 4 bases to trimming and J lost 1 base; unmatched junction nucleotides: 5.

This clone showed up just a few times. The genes are TRBV6-2 or TRBV6-3 and TRBJ2-2; 13 bases are a match to TRBD2. The CDR3 spans 20 residues. The V segment lost 5 bases and the J segment 1 base; nucleotides outside the gene matches: 13. Germline CDR1 MNHEY, CDR2 SVGEGT. The CDR3 region has the DNA TGTGCCAGCAGTAGAAGGATGACTAGCGGGAGGTACCAGAACACCGGGGAGCTGTTTTTT. Translated: CASSRRMTSGRYQNTGELFF.

This clone was seen only once. This chain connects TRBV13 to TRBJ2-7; D is unclear. V was clipped by 5 bases and J by 4 bases, with 15 bases between them. This CDR3 region has 14 residues. Per germline, CDR1 PRHDT and CDR2 FYEKMQ (reference sequence). CDR3 protein: CASSPPLRPYEQYF. In nucleotides, the CDR3 is TGTGCCAGCAGCCCACCCCTCAGGCCTTACGAGCAGTACTTC.

The table lists this clone with a count of one. The rearrangement joins TRBV4-1 to TRBJ2-3; TRBD2 aligns across 12 bases. The germline CDR1 and CDR2 sequences are MGHRA and YSYEKL. Germline trimming cut 6 bases from V and 3 bases from J; bases unmatched to any gene: 7. The CDR3 loop spans 16 amino acids. The CDR3 DNA sequence: TGCGCCAGCAGTCTACGGACTAGCGGGAAAACAGATACGCAGTATTTT. Protein sequence: CASSLRTSGKTDTQYF.

V and J are TRBV7-2 and TRBJ1-1, with D possibly being TRBD1 (6 bases). Trimming cost V 5 bases and J 6 bases, with 10 bases left between them. CDR3 length: 12 amino acids. The germline CDR1 and CDR2 sequences are SGHTA and FQGNSA. The CDR3 loop is CASSPDSSEAFF. The CDR3 DNA reads as TGTGCCAGCAGCCCGGACAGCTCTGAAGCTTTCTTT.

This clone was seen only once. J is TRBJ2-7 and V is TRBV7-9, with 7 bases aligning to TRBD1. The CDR3 has 15 residues. Germline V lookup: CDR1 SEHNR, CDR2 FQNEAQ (reference sequence). The junction had 8 bases not matched to a gene; V was cut back by 0 bases and J by 6 bases. CDR3: CASSLASDRDGEQYF. CDR3 sequence (DNA): TGTGCCAGCAGCTTAGCCTCTGACAGGGACGGCGAGCAGTACTTC.

This chain links TRBV6-5 with TRBJ2-1, with 7 bases matching TRBD2. Losses at the gene ends were 6 bases for V and 10 bases for J; bases not matched to a gene: 3. From germline, CDR1 is MNHEY and CDR2 SVGAGI. The CDR3 runs 11 residues. CDR3 DNA sequence: TGTGCCAGCAGAAGACTAGCCGAGCAGTTCTTC. Its protein is CASRRLAEQFF.

The chain combines TRBV6-1 with TRBJ1-5, with 7 bases matching TRBD1. The CDR3 is 16 amino acids. The ends lost 4 bases at V and 6 bases at J; junction bases unmatched: 12. Germline loops: CDR1 MNHNS, CDR2 SASEGT. CDR3 sequence: CASSAITGVLAQPQHF. DNA for the CDR3: TGTGCCAGCAGTGCAATAACAGGGGTTCTTGCTCAGCCCCAGCATTTT.

This sequence joins TRBV4-1 and TRBJ2-7, with 11 bases matching TRBD1. The CDR3 is 15 amino acids. The J segment lost 6 bases and the V segment lost 4 bases, leaving 8 bases of the junction unmatched. Per the germline V gene, CDR1 is MGHRA and CDR2 is YSYEKL. DNA of the CDR3: TGCGCCAGCAGCCCTCTAGGGGACAGGGGGTCCGAGCAGTACTTC. This sequence encodes CASSPLGDRGSEQYF.

V and J are TRBV13 and TRBJ2-4, with 10 bases identical to TRBD1. The CDR3 consists of 13 residues. Germline V gene lookup returns CDR1 PRHDT and CDR2 FYEKMQ (reference sequence). The V segment lost 7 bases and the J segment 8 bases; nucleotides outside the gene matches: 5. CDR3 sequence: CASTRQGADIQYF. The CDR3 DNA reads as TGTGCCAGCACCAGACAGGGGGCGGACATTCAGTACTTC.

The chain joins TRBV7-2 to TRBJ2-7; 12 nucleotides line up with TRBD2. Germline assignment: CDR1 SGHTA and CDR2 FQGNSA. The CDR3 loop spans 16 amino acids. With V trimmed by 1 base and J by 2 bases, 3 bases remained unmatched. The CDR3 sequence: CASSLVLAGGTYEQYF. CDR3 DNA sequence: TGTGCCAGCAGCTTAGTCCTAGCGGGAGGGACCTACGAGCAGTACTTC.

This clone appeared once. The J gene is TRBJ1-1, the V gene TRBV13, with D unresolved. The CDR3 is made up of 12 amino acids. Germline CDR1 is PRHDT and CDR2 is FYEKMQ (reference sequence). V lost 5 bases to trimming and J lost 5 bases, with 9 bases between them. CDR3 DNA sequence: TGTGCCAGCAGCCCGGGAAGAACTGAAGCTTTCTTT. Translating gives CASSPGRTEAFF.

The V gene is TRBV5-1, the J gene TRBJ1-6; unclear D gene. Germline V gene lookup returns CDR1 SGHRS and CDR2 YFSETQ. The ends were cut back, 4 bases at V and 10 bases at J, with 15 bases in the middle. CDR3 length: 14 residues. CDR3 in DNA: TGCGCCAGCAGCCCCGGCGGGGAGGGCTCACCCCTCCACTTT. It is translated as CASSPGGEGSPLHF.

The chain employs TRBV2 and TRBJ1-2, with TRBD1 matching over 7 bases. With V trimmed by 6 bases and J by 4 bases, 5 bases remained unmatched. The CDR3 totals 13 residues. Germline CDR1 SNHLY, CDR2 FYNNEI. The DNA for the CDR3 is TGTGCCAGCAGGCCACAGGGGCTCTATGGCTACACCTTC. Its translation: CASRPQGLYGYTF.

The genes are TRBV5-1 and TRBJ1-4; possible D gene TRBD1, 5 bases. The CDR3 extends over 15 amino acids. Looked up from germline, CDR1 is SGHRS and CDR2 is YFSETQ. V lost 4 bases, J lost 0 bases, and 10 bases lay in between. The CDR3 region is CASSTGGPTNEKLFF. In nucleotides, the CDR3 is TGCGCCAGCAGCACCGGGGGTCCAACTAATGAAAAACTGTTTTTT.